Each of the 29 T cell receptor beta chains below was sequenced from the same sample in a study of cytomegalovirus exposure and HLA in healthy donors. Sequencing was performed with immunoSEQ multiplex PCR; in TCRdb, only in-frame clones are kept and a portion is missing. The sample has tens of thousands of clones; over 85% are singletons. Source material: PBMCs. Receptor source: a woman aged 25 to 39 in good health and CMV-seronegative.

This rearrangement joins TRBV11-1 to TRBJ1-2; possible D gene TRBD1, 5 bases. The CDR3 spans 12 residues. Germline V lookup: CDR1 SGHAT, CDR2 FQDESV (reference sequence). The germline V and J ends were trimmed by 3 bases and 7 bases, with 9 bases remaining between them. CDR3 DNA sequence: TGTGCCAGCAGCTTGGAGGGGCGTGGCTACACCTTC. It codes for CASSLEGRGYTF.

To note about this clone: One end of the junction does not line up with germline, which may come from a read error. The chain couples TRBV6-1 to TRBJ1-1, with 8 bases identical to TRBD1. The CDR3 contains 14 residues. Germline CDR1 reads MNHNS; CDR2 reads SASEGT. CDR3 sequence: CASIEGQGNTEAFF. The CDR3 DNA sequence: TGTGCCAGCATTGAAGGACAGGGGAACACTGAAGCTTTCTTT.

The chain uses TRBV27 and TRBJ1-1, with TRBD1 as a possible D gene (5 bases). Trimming removed 6 bases from V and 0 bases from J, with 14 bases in between. This CDR3 is 15 amino acids long. The germline gives CDR1 MNHEY, CDR2 SMNVEV (reference sequence). CDR3 sequence: CASSLLGVVNTEAFF. The DNA for the CDR3 is TGTGCCAGCAGCTTACTAGGGGTGGTGAACACTGAAGCTTTCTTT.

The CDR3: CASSRDRDDGYTF. CDR3 sequence (DNA): TGTGCCAGCAGCCGGGACAGGGATGATGGCTACACCTTC. V is TRBV7-8 and J is TRBJ1-2; 9 positions match TRBD1. Germline CDR1 is SGHVS and CDR2 is FQNEAQ. J gave up 6 bases and V 5 bases, and 4 bases lay outside the gene matches. The CDR3 runs 13 residues.

The genes are TRBV7-9 and TRBJ1-2; tentative D call: TRBD1 (6 bases). V dropped 1 base and J dropped 2 bases, with 11 bases sitting between them. The CDR3 extends over 15 amino acids. In germline, CDR1 is SEHNR, CDR2 FQNEAQ (reference sequence). The CDR3 nucleotides read TGTGCCAGCAGCTTAGTCACGGGACACAACTATGGCTACACCTTC. This sequence encodes CASSLVTGHNYGYTF.

This rearrangement joins TRBV7-9 to TRBJ2-1; D is possibly TRBD1 (5 bases). V was trimmed by 3 bases and J by 9 bases, leaving 15 bases between them. This CDR3 has 14 residues. Germline CDR1 reads SEHNR; CDR2 reads FQNEAQ (reference sequence). The CDR3 protein is CASSFEYRQGEQFF. The CDR3 coding sequence is TGTGCCAGCAGCTTTGAGTATAGGCAGGGTGAGCAGTTCTTC.

The chain recombines TRBV9 with TRBJ2-7, with 11 bases that match TRBD2. The CDR3 consists of 14 residues. CDR1 is SGDLS, CDR2 YYNGEE, per germline. Unmatched junction bases numbered 6, after V lost 4 bases and J lost 6 bases. DNA for the CDR3: TGTGCCAGCAGCCCCTCGCTAGCGGGAGGCGAGCAGTACTTC. It encodes CASSPSLAGGEQYF.

The chain has TRBV18 and TRBJ2-7, with a possible D match to TRBD2 (6 bases). Trimming left V 2 bases short and J 4 bases short, with 15 bases between. CDR3 length: 15 amino acids. CDR1 is KGHSH and CDR2 is LQKENI in the germline V gene. Here the CDR3 DNA reads TGTGCCAGCTCACCAGGGCCCGGGACTGTGTACGAGCAGTACTTC. Its translation: CASSPGPGTVYEQYF.

The chain joins TRBV19 to TRBJ2-3; TRBD2 aligns across 9 bases. The germline V gene has CDR1 LNHDA and CDR2 SQIVND (reference sequence). J was trimmed by 2 bases and V by 4 bases; bases with no gene match: 10. The CDR3 spans 17 residues. This CDR3 reads CASSRGRVAGVTDTQYF. The CDR3 coding sequence is TGTGCCAGTAGTAGGGGTCGGGTAGCGGGAGTCACAGATACGCAGTATTTT.

The V call is TRBV21-1, the J call TRBJ1-5. TRBV21-1 is noted as a pseudogene. The CDR3 is made up of 13 amino acids. CDR3 amino acids: CASVRGGNQPQHF. CDR3 sequence (DNA): TGTGCCAGCGTGCGGGGAGGCAATCAGCCCCAGCATTTT.

The chain employs TRBV5-1 and TRBJ2-3; TRBD2 matches at 11 bases. With 4 bases clipped from V and 2 bases from J, the junction kept 6 bases outside the gene matches. The germline gives CDR1 SGHRS, CDR2 YFSETQ. The CDR3 runs to 16 residues. CDR3 region: CASSTGTSGPTDTQYF. The CDR3, as DNA: TGCGCCAGCAGCACCGGGACTAGCGGCCCCACAGATACGCAGTATTTT.

CDR3 coding DNA: TGTGCCAGCAGTGTAACAGGGAATTATGGCTACACCTTC. Protein sequence: CASSVTGNYGYTF. The chain links TRBV28 to TRBJ1-2, with D possibly being TRBD1 (6 bases). Germline V CDR1 and CDR2: MDHEN, SYDVKM. The V gene lost 5 bases and the J gene lost 5 bases, with 12 bases spanning the gap. The length of the CDR3 is 13 residues.

The chain has TRBV19 and TRBJ1-1; 12 nucleotides match TRBD1. The V gene's germline CDR1 is LNHDA and CDR2 SQIVND (reference sequence). The CDR3 consists of 19 residues. V shed 4 bases and J 0 bases; nucleotides not matched to a gene: 12. CDR3 protein: CASSTRRGTGGHLNTEAFF. As DNA, the CDR3 is TGTGCCAGTAGTACCCGGCGGGGGACAGGGGGCCATCTGAACACTGAAGCTTTCTTT.

This clone occurred once. The chain has TRBV28 and TRBJ1-1, with 8 bases that match TRBD1. The CDR3 is 15 amino acids. CDR1 MDHEN and CDR2 SYDVKM come from the germline V gene. J lost 1 base, V lost 7 bases, and 8 bases had no gene match. CDR3 in DNA: TGTGCCAGCAAGAGAGGGACAGGAGCGAACACTGAAGCTTTCTTT. This gives the protein CASKRGTGANTEAFF.

The chain links TRBV27 to TRBJ2-1; TRBD2 is a possible D gene (5 bases). The CDR3 spans 14 residues. The germline V gene encodes CDR1 MNHEY and CDR2 SMNVEV (reference sequence). Trimming removed 5 bases at V and 7 bases at J, with 15 bases between. The CDR3 here is CASSPRGFGNEQFF. CDR3 coding DNA: TGTGCCAGCAGTCCCCGCGGGTTCGGAAATGAGCAGTTCTTC.

The V and J genes are TRBV7-9 and TRBJ2-3; 14 bases match TRBD2. Unmatched junction bases numbered 5, after V lost 5 bases and J lost 7 bases. Germline CDR1 SEHNR, CDR2 FQNEAQ (reference sequence). This CDR3 has 15 residues. CDR3 in amino acids: CASSLGTSGSYTQYF. CDR3 coding DNA: TGTGCCAGCAGCCTTGGGACTAGCGGGAGTTATACGCAGTATTTT.

This chain joins TRBV29-1 and TRBJ2-7, with D possibly being TRBD2 (6 bases). V lost 0 bases and J 5 bases, leaving 17 bases between the germline ends. Per the germline V gene, CDR1 is SQVTM and CDR2 is ANQGSEA. This CDR3 has 15 residues. The DNA of the CDR3 is TGCAGCGTTGAAGATAACGGAGGGAGAGGCAACGAGCAGTACTTC. This gives the protein CSVEDNGGRGNEQYF.

V gene TRBV6-5 combines with J gene TRBJ1-1; D not certain. V lost 2 bases and J 7 bases, leaving 8 bases between the germline ends. The CDR3 has 12 amino acids. CDR1 and CDR2 from the germline V gene are MNHEY and SVGAGI. CDR3 region: CASSYRGHEAFF. The DNA of the CDR3 is TGTGCCAGCAGTTACAGAGGCCATGAAGCTTTCTTT.

The gene calls are TRBV28 and TRBJ2-2, with 10 bases aligning to TRBD1. Losses at the gene ends were 6 bases for V and 5 bases for J; bases not matched to a gene: 3. CDR1 is MDHEN, CDR2 SYDVKM, per germline. The CDR3 totals 14 residues. This CDR3 is CASRRTGGTGELFF. The CDR3 DNA is TGTGCCAGCAGACGGACAGGGGGGACCGGGGAGCTGTTTTTT.

The chain links TRBV28 to TRBJ1-5; no reliable D call. Germline V CDR1 and CDR2: MDHEN, SYDVKM. The V end was cut by 5 bases, the J end by 5 bases, with 7 bases between. The CDR3 is 12 residues long. In DNA, the CDR3 is TGTGCCAGCAGTGTCCTCTATCAGCCCCAGCATTTT. Protein: CASSVLYQPQHF. Together with reference TRBV28 and TRBJ1-5, the CDR3 gives the full variable domain: DVKVTQSSRYLVKRTGEKVFLECVQDMDHENMFWYRQDPGLGLRLIYFSYDVKMKEKGDIPEGYSVSREKKERFSLILESASTNQTSMYLCASSVLYQPQHFGDGTRLSIL.

This clone appeared a single time. V usage is TRBV7-8 and J usage is TRBJ1-5; 8 nucleotides align to TRBD1. The junction had 9 bases not matched to a gene; V was cut back by 2 bases and J by 3 bases. The V gene's germline CDR1 is SGHVS and CDR2 FQNEAQ. The CDR3 is made up of 17 amino acids. In DNA, the CDR3 is TGTGCCAGCAGCTTAAGATCACAGGGGGGGATCAATCAGCCCCAGCATTTT. Protein sequence: CASSLRSQGGINQPQHF. Based on the CDR3 plus reference TRBV7-8 and TRBJ1-5, the full variable domain is GAGVSQSPRYKVAKRGQDVALRCDPISGHVSLFWYQQALGQGPEFLTYFQNEAQLDKSGLPSDRFFAERPEGSVSTLKIQRTQQEDSAVYLCASSLRSQGGINQPQHFGDGTRLSIL.

CDR3 residues: CASKQGDWTSYEQYF. DNA of the CDR3: TGTGCCAGCAAACAGGGGGATTGGACCTCCTACGAGCAGTACTTC. The chain is built from TRBV6-5 and TRBJ2-7, with 8 bases matching TRBD1. J was trimmed by 0 bases and V by 7 bases; bases with no gene match: 8. The CDR3 has 15 residues. The germline V gene encodes CDR1 MNHEY and CDR2 SVGAGI.

The rearrangement uses TRBV18 and TRBJ1-1, with 7 bases aligning to TRBD1. CDR3 length equals 16 residues. J was trimmed by 4 bases and V by 4 bases; bases with no gene match: 12. The V gene's germline CDR1 is KGHSH and CDR2 LQKENI. The CDR3 DNA reads as TGTGCCAGCTCACAGGGACAGCGAATCCGGAGCACTGAAGCTTTCTTT. Encoded protein: CASSQGQRIRSTEAFF.

The gene calls are TRBV18 and TRBJ2-1, with a possible D match to TRBD2 (6 bases). Trimming took off 3 bases at V and 9 bases at J, with 15 bases between the two ends. The CDR3 is made up of 14 amino acids. Germline V gene sequence: CDR1 KGHSH, CDR2 LQKENI. The CDR3 DNA reads TGTGCCAGCTCACCGCGGGGAGGTGAATCTGAGCAGTTCTTC. It specifies CASSPRGGESEQFF.

The chain recombines TRBV5-6 with TRBJ2-1; 7 bases are shared with TRBD1. The CDR3 totals 16 residues. From germline, CDR1 is SGHDT and CDR2 YYEEEE. The V gene end was trimmed by 5 bases and the J gene end by 5 bases; junction bases not matched to a gene: 13. The CDR3 spells CASRAPGGGGNNEQFF. For the CDR3, the DNA is TGTGCCAGCAGGGCCCCAGGGGGTGGAGGCAACAATGAGCAGTTCTTC.

The chain has TRBV9 and TRBJ1-1; 8 nucleotides line up with TRBD1. From germline, CDR1 is SGDLS and CDR2 YYNGEE. Trimming cost V 3 bases and J 3 bases; bases outside gene matches: 7. The CDR3 spans 15 residues. The CDR3 DNA reads as TGTGCCAGCAGCGCCCGACAGGGGTCGGACACTGAAGCTTTCTTT. This translates into CASSARQGSDTEAFF.

J is TRBJ2-7 and V is TRBV28, with 9 bases that match TRBD1. The CDR3 is 16 amino acids. CDR1 and CDR2 from the germline V gene are MDHEN and SYDVKM. Trimming removed 4 bases from V and 2 bases from J; junction bases left unmatched: 9. The CDR3: CASSYLGQGRAYEQYF. The CDR3 coding sequence is TGTGCCAGCAGTTACCTTGGACAGGGGAGGGCCTACGAGCAGTACTTC.

This rearrangement joins TRBV29-1 to TRBJ2-1; 7 bases are a match to TRBD1. Per germline, CDR1 SQVTM and CDR2 ANQGSEA. V was clipped by 5 bases and J by 3 bases; unmatched bases: 1. CDR3 length equals 12 residues. CDR3 residues: CSVTGVYNEQFF. In nucleotides, the CDR3 is TGCAGCGTTACAGGGGTCTACAATGAGCAGTTCTTC.

This chain links TRBV28 with TRBJ2-2; 7 positions match TRBD2. Looked up from germline, CDR1 is MDHEN and CDR2 is SYDVKM. The CDR3 runs 15 residues. Trimming removed 6 bases from V and 7 bases from J; junction bases left unmatched: 11. The CDR3 loop reads CASRMGGKRSGELFF. As DNA, the CDR3 is TGTGCCAGCAGGATGGGGGGGAAGAGGAGCGGGGAGCTGTTTTTT.